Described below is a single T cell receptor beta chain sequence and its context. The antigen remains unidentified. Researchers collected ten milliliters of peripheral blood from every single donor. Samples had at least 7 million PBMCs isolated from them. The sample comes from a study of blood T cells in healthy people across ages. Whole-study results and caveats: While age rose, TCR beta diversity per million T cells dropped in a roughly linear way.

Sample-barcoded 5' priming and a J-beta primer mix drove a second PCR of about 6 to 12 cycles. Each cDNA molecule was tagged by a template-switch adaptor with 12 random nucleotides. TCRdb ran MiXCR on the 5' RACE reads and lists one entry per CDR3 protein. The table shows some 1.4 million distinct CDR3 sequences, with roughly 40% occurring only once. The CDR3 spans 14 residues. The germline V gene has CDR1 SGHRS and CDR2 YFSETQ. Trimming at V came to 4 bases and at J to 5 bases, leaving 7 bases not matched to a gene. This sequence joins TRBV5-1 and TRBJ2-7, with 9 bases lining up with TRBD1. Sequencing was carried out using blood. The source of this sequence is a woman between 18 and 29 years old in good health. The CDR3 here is CASSTRTGDNEQYF. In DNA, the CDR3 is TGCGCCAGCAGCACCCGGACAGGGGATAACGAGCAGTACTTC.